Below are 5 T cell receptor beta chains sequenced from a single sample in a study of T cell responses to AZD1222 COVID-19 vaccine (dated by TCRdb to about 2021). Library preparation used the immunoSEQ multiplex PCR assay. The immuneACCESS repertoire file appears here via TCRdb, limited to in-frame rearrangements. These files lack a portion of the clones; in checked studies, under half of the deficit traces to unresolved V genes, and the cause of the others is not known. Within this sample are about 94,000 clones, with approximately 91% of them counted one time only. The ten most abundant clones make up 10% to 15% of the sample. The sample's time point, from its label and the paper: baseline before first vaccination. This material consisted of peripheral blood, taken on day 0 of AZD1222 vaccination. These TCRs come from an adult in good health.

This clone was counted between two and nine times. V is TRBV19 and J is TRBJ1-2; 9 nucleotides agree with TRBD1. The V segment lost 11 bases and the J segment 8 bases; nucleotides outside the gene matches: 6. CDR3 size: 11 residues. Germline V gene sequence: CDR1 LNHDA, CDR2 SQIVND (reference sequence). The DNA of the CDR3 is TGTGCCTCGAGGACAGGGGCCGGCTACACCTTC. Translating it yields CASRTGAGYTF.

This clone was seen once. The rearrangement joins TRBV9 to TRBJ1-1; no clear D. The CDR3 loop spans 13 amino acids. V gave up 3 bases and J gave up 0 bases, with 6 bases separating them. Germline CDR1 is SGDLS and CDR2 is YYNGEE. DNA for the CDR3: TGTGCCAGCAGCGGTACAGTGAACACTGAAGCTTTCTTT. Translation: CASSGTVNTEAFF. The whole variable domain, remainder taken from reference TRBV9 and TRBJ1-1, is DSGVTQTPKHLITATGQRVTLRCSPRSGDLSVYWYQQSLDQGLQFLIQYYNGEERAKGNILERFSAQQFPDLHSELNLSSLELGDSALYFCASSGTVNTEAFFGQGTRLTVV.

This clone was seen a few times. V and J are TRBV28 and TRBJ1-4; TRBD1 matches at 9 bases. CDR1 is MDHEN, CDR2 SYDVKM, per germline. This CDR3 is built from 16 residues. V gave up 4 bases and J gave up 7 bases; unmatched junction bases: 10. The CDR3 region has the DNA TGTGCCAGCAGTTCGCCCGCCGGGACAGGGAGTGAAAAACTGTTTTTT. Translation: CASSSPAGTGSEKLFF.

CDR3 amino acids: CASSGTANTDTQYF. The CDR3 DNA follows: TGCGCCAGCTCCGGGACAGCCAACACAGATACGCAGTATTTT. The chain links TRBV5-1 to TRBJ2-3; TRBD1 matches 7 bases. V lost 7 bases to trimming and J lost 2 bases; unmatched junction nucleotides: 7. The germline V gene has CDR1 SGHRS and CDR2 YFSETQ. The length of the CDR3 is 14 residues.

The chain employs TRBV18 and TRBJ1-2, with D uncertain. CDR3 length equals 15 residues. Germline CDR1 is KGHSH and CDR2 is LQKENI. The ends were cut back, 0 bases at V and 4 bases at J, with 12 bases in the middle. In DNA form, the CDR3 reads TGTGCCAGCTCACCACCGAGGAGGAGTTCCTATGGCTACACCTTC. Amino acids: CASSPPRRSSYGYTF.